These 27 T cell receptor beta chains came from one sample sequenced in a study of beta chain features in type 1 diabetes. The study, taken as a whole, reports: For Type 1 diabetes patients, all four CD4+ subsets carried TCRB CDR3s that were moderately but significantly shorter.

Expressed TCRB transcripts were sequenced after all isolated RNA was converted to cDNA. Using immunoSEQ multiplex PCR, the repertoire was profiled, and TCRdb retains in-frame clones only, with some absent. The data show around 340,000 clones, with around 8.5% seen just once and roughly 0.99% held by the top ten. The antigens of these receptors remain unknown. The specimen sequenced was central memory CD4+ T cells from blood. The receptors were sampled from a man aged 25-45 years with type 1 diabetes.

The chain combines TRBV27 with TRBJ1-5; TRBD1 is a possible D gene (5 bases). The CDR3 is made up of 14 amino acids. Germline-derived CDR1 and CDR2 are MNHEY and SMNVEV (reference sequence). Trimming took 4 bases from V and 5 from J, leaving 12 bases between them. The CDR3 region has the DNA TGTGCCAGCAGTTACCGGGACGGAGATCAGCCCCAGCATTTT. Its protein product is CASSYRDGDQPQHF.

This clone was counted only a few times. This chain links TRBV2 with TRBJ1-1, with D possibly being TRBD1 (6 bases). Germline-derived CDR1 and CDR2 are SNHLY and FYNNEI. Trimming took off 4 bases at V and 5 bases at J, with 20 bases between the two ends. The CDR3 length is 16 residues. CDR3 DNA: TGTGCCAGCAGTGCTGGGTACGGGGGCGGATTAACTGAAGCTTTCTTT. This encodes CASSAGYGGGLTEAFF.

V gene TRBV30 combines with J gene TRBJ2-1, with D tentatively TRBD2 (5 bases). V lost 6 bases and J lost 0, with 9 bases in between. Germline lookup yields CDR1 GTSNPN and CDR2 SVGIG (reference sequence). The CDR3 runs 13 residues. The CDR3 region has the DNA TGTGCCTGCGCTAGCAGCTCCTACAATGAGCAGTTCTTC. As protein: CACASSSYNEQFF.

This clone was counted between two and nine times. The chain uses TRBV5-1 and TRBJ1-1; D perhaps matches TRBD1 (6 bases). The CDR3 is 14 residues long. Germline CDR1 is SGHRS and CDR2 is YFSETQ. V gave up 4 bases and J gave up 5 bases, with 15 bases separating them. In nucleotides, the CDR3 is TGCGCCAGCAGCACCGTTACAGGGAGGACTGAAGCTTTCTTT. Protein product: CASSTVTGRTEAFF.

The chain recombines TRBV5-1 with TRBJ1-3; D possibly corresponds to TRBD1 (6 bases). Trimming took off 0 bases at V and 8 bases at J, with 12 bases between the two ends. Per the germline V gene, CDR1 is SGHRS and CDR2 is YFSETQ. This CDR3 region has 14 residues. Written as DNA, the CDR3 is TGCGCCAGCAGCTTGGAGCGGCAGGGGCACACCATATATTTT. Its translation: CASSLERQGHTIYF.

This clone was seen a few times. The V gene is TRBV6-6, the J gene TRBJ1-2; 7 nucleotides align to TRBD1. The V segment lost 11 bases and the J segment 8 bases; nucleotides outside the gene matches: 14. The CDR3 sequence is 13 residues long. Germline V CDR1 and CDR2: MNHNY, SVGAGI (reference sequence). CDR3 bases: TGTGCCGGCCGGACAGGTGGGAGTCGGGGCTACACCTTC. Translated: CAGRTGGSRGYTF.

This chain connects TRBV19 to TRBJ1-2, with D possibly being TRBD1 (5 bases). V dropped 7 bases and J dropped 2 bases, with 11 bases sitting between them. Germline-derived CDR1 and CDR2 are LNHDA and SQIVND (reference sequence). The CDR3 has 13 residues. CDR3 in amino acids: CASTSTDNYGYTF. The DNA of the CDR3 is TGTGCCAGTACCTCGACAGACAACTATGGCTACACCTTC.

This rearrangement joins TRBV27 to TRBJ2-3; D unresolved. This CDR3 is built from 16 residues. CDR1 is MNHEY and CDR2 is SMNVEV in the germline V gene (reference sequence). V gave up 3 bases and J gave up 0 bases, with 13 bases separating them. The CDR3 here is CASSFFGPLSTDTQYF. In DNA, the CDR3 is TGTGCCAGCAGTTTTTTTGGACCCCTTAGCACAGATACGCAGTATTTT.

This clone was picked up many times. This chain connects TRBV5-4 to TRBJ2-1; TRBD2 matches at 14 bases. The length of the CDR3 is 15 residues. CDR1 SGHNT and CDR2 YYREEE come from the germline V gene (reference sequence). V lost 4 bases, J lost 8 bases, and 5 bases stayed unmatched. Written as DNA, the CDR3 is TGTGCCAGCAGCCTCGGACTAGCGGGGGGAGATGAGCAGTTCTTC. It translates to CASSLGLAGGDEQFF.

The rearrangement uses TRBV18 and TRBJ2-6; D ambiguous. The CDR3 has 17 residues. Germline loops: CDR1 KGHSH, CDR2 LQKENI. V was shortened by 1 base and J by 2 bases, with 12 bases between the two germline ends. The CDR3 DNA is TGTGCCAGCTCACCACGATACACCGAAGCTGGGGCCAACGTCCTGACTTTC. Protein: CASSPRYTEAGANVLTF.

This clone was counted only a few times. The chain combines TRBV7-2 with TRBJ2-5, with D perhaps matching TRBD1 (6 bases). Germline-derived CDR1 and CDR2 are SGHTA and FQGNSA. The CDR3 has 14 residues. V lost 2 bases, J lost 5 bases, and 12 bases lay in between. Here the CDR3 reads CASSLTAGDETQYF. The CDR3 nucleotides read TGTGCCAGCAGCTTAACGGCAGGGGACGAGACCCAGTACTTC.

The CDR3 DNA follows: TGTGCCAGCAGCTTACGTGTGGGGGCCGCCGAGAGGGAGACCCAGTACTTC. Protein: CASSLRVGAAERETQYF. V is TRBV7-9 and J is TRBJ2-5; a possible D gene is TRBD1 (6 bases). CDR1 and CDR2 from the germline V gene are SEHNR and FQNEAQ (reference sequence). V was shortened by 2 bases and J by 5 bases, with 21 bases between the two germline ends. The CDR3 loop spans 17 amino acids.

This clone was detected a few times. The rearrangement uses TRBV5-1 and TRBJ2-3, with 10 bases aligning to TRBD1. The CDR3 totals 16 residues. CDR1 and CDR2 (germline): SGHRS, YFSETQ. The ends lost 5 bases at V and 3 bases at J; junction bases unmatched: 9. The CDR3 bases are TGCGCCAGCAGTACGGCGGGACAGGGGACGACAGATACGCAGTATTTT. As protein: CASSTAGQGTTDTQYF.

This chain uses TRBV5-6 with TRBJ1-2; 7 bases line up with TRBD1. The CDR3 length is 13 residues. V dropped 4 bases and J dropped 3; count of bases not matched to a gene: 3. From germline, CDR1 is SGHDT and CDR2 YYEEEE. The CDR3 nucleotides read TGTGCCAGCAGCGTGGGACAGTACTATGGCTACACCTTC. Amino acid sequence: CASSVGQYYGYTF.

The chain joins TRBV21-1 to TRBJ2-7; the table's D call, TRBD2, was not checked against the DNA. TRBV21-1 is a known pseudogene. This CDR3 comprises 12 residues. This CDR3 reads CASSSPSGEQYF. The CDR3 DNA reads as TGTGCCAGCAGCTCCCCTTCGGGAGAGCAGTACTTC.

The chain uses TRBV7-9 and TRBJ2-3, with a weak D call TRBD2 (6 bases). V gave up 2 bases and J gave up 1 base, with 13 bases separating them. In germline, CDR1 is SEHNR, CDR2 FQNEAQ (reference sequence). The CDR3 runs 16 residues. The CDR3 bases are TGTGCCAGCAGCTTATCGGGGGTGACTGGCACAGATACGCAGTATTTT. Residues: CASSLSGVTGTDTQYF. Full variable domain (outside the CDR3, taken from reference TRBV7-9 and TRBJ2-3): DTGVSQNPRHKITKRGQNVTFRCDPISEHNRLYWYRQTLGQGPEFLTYFQNEAQLEKSRLLSDRFSAERPKGSFSTLEIQRTEQGDSAMYLCASSLSGVTGTDTQYFGPGTRLTVL.

The rearrangement links TRBV27 to TRBJ2-3, with 10 bases identical to TRBD2. Germline assignment: CDR1 MNHEY and CDR2 SMNVEV (reference sequence). This CDR3 has 15 residues. Unmatched junction bases numbered 11, after V lost 6 bases and J lost 8 bases. The CDR3 protein is CASSVDSGGPRTQYF. CDR3 sequence (DNA): TGTGCCAGCAGCGTTGATAGCGGGGGGCCACGTACGCAGTATTTT.

This clone was seen just once. The V and J genes are TRBV7-2 and TRBJ2-7; either TRBD1 or TRBD2 may fit D (5 bases each). CDR1 is SGHTA, CDR2 FQGNSA, per germline. V was clipped by 6 bases and J by 1 base, with 16 bases between them. This CDR3 has 15 amino acids. In DNA form, the CDR3 reads TGTGCCAGCAGATCGGGGCTAGCTAGTTCCTACGAGCAGTACTTC. Its translation: CASRSGLASSYEQYF.

This clone was detected only a few times. The V and J genes are TRBV30 and TRBJ1-6; possible D gene TRBD1, 5 bases. V gave up 5 bases and J gave up 7 bases, with 12 bases separating them. Germline CDR1 and CDR2: GTSNPN and SVGIG (reference sequence). There are 13 residues in the CDR3. Written as DNA, the CDR3 is TGTGCCTGGGGGGGACCGCGCAATTCACCCCTCCACTTT. Translation: CAWGGPRNSPLHF. The variable domain in full, with the rest retrieved from reference TRBV30 and TRBJ1-6, is SQTIHQWPATLVQPVGSPLSLECTVEGTSNPNLYWYRQAAGRGLQLLFYSVGIGQISSEVPQNLSASRPQDRQFILSSKKLLLSDSGFYLCAWGGPRNSPLHFGNGTRLTVT.

The J gene is TRBJ1-1, the V gene TRBV25-1; TRBD1 might be the D (5 bases). The CDR3 extends over 14 amino acids. In germline, CDR1 is MGHDK, CDR2 SYGVNS. Trimming cost V 5 bases and J 11 bases, with 21 bases left between them. CDR3 in amino acids: CASSRRDGGARAFF. CDR3 nucleotide sequence: TGTGCCAGCAGTAGGAGGGACGGCGGAGCTCGGGCTTTCTTT.

The chain has TRBV2 and TRBJ2-7; D is ambiguous. Trimming removed 2 bases from V and 4 bases from J, with 6 bases in between. The CDR3 extends over 12 amino acids. From germline, CDR1 is SNHLY and CDR2 FYNNEI. CDR3 in amino acids: CASSETAYEQYF. CDR3 DNA: TGTGCCAGCAGTGAAACGGCTTACGAGCAGTACTTC.

This rearrangement joins TRBV13 to TRBJ2-7; 8 nucleotides match TRBD2. The CDR3 has 19 residues. V was clipped by 5 bases and J by 0 bases; unmatched bases: 18. Germline V gene data show CDR1 as PRHDT and CDR2 as FYEKMQ (reference sequence). In DNA form, the CDR3 reads TGTGCCAGCAGCACCCCTCGCGGGGGGTCTATAACTAGCTCCTACGAGCAGTACTTC. Translating it yields CASSTPRGGSITSSYEQYF.

The chain is built from TRBV28 and TRBJ2-5; no clear D gene. Germline V gene data show CDR1 as MDHEN and CDR2 as SYDVKM. V gave up 6 bases and J gave up 0 bases, with 14 bases separating them. The CDR3 loop spans 15 amino acids. The CDR3 sequence is CASRSRTVYQETQYF. CDR3 DNA sequence: TGTGCCAGCAGGAGTCGGACGGTGTACCAAGAGACCCAGTACTTC.

As for this clone: Relative to the germline gene, one junction end is altered; a read error may explain this. This chain joins TRBV7-8 and TRBJ2-1; perhaps TRBD1 as D (5 bases). Germline lookup yields CDR1 SGHVS and CDR2 FQNEAQ. The CDR3 totals 15 residues. The CDR3 is CASSSLRGSFNEQFF. The CDR3 DNA sequence: TGTGCCAGCAGCTCCCTTAGGGGTTCCTTCAATGAGCAGTTCTTC.

This clone was seen a few times. The chain recombines TRBV10-3 with TRBJ2-7; D is undetermined. From germline, CDR1 is ENHRY and CDR2 SYGVKD. The CDR3 has 13 amino acids. Trimming pared 3 bases from V and 2 bases from J, leaving 8 bases between. DNA for the CDR3: TGTGCCATCAGTGAAGTGGCTACCTACGAGCAGTACTTC. Translated: CAISEVATYEQYF.

The chain combines TRBV7-2 with TRBJ2-7; 11 bases fit TRBD1. V shed 8 bases, J shed 4 bases, and the junction held 10 bases outside the gene matches. The germline V gene has CDR1 SGHTA and CDR2 FQGNSA. The CDR3 sequence is 15 residues long. CDR3: CASGGQGGSWYEQYF. The DNA for the CDR3 is TGTGCCAGCGGGGGACAGGGGGGCTCTTGGTACGAGCAGTACTTC.

This clone came up a few times. This rearrangement joins TRBV10-3 to TRBJ1-6; 9 bases map to TRBD1. The CDR3 is 13 residues long. Per germline, CDR1 ENHRY and CDR2 SYGVKD. The trim removed 11 bases at V and 8 bases at J, leaving 7 bases unmatched. The CDR3, as DNA: TGTGCCTCCACGACAGGGGGGGATTCACCCCTCCACTTT. Translating gives CASTTGGDSPLHF.